This T cell receptor beta chain was captured by sequencing in a study of T cells in Graves' hyperthyroidism and ophthalmopathy (dated by TCRdb to between 2019 and 2020). Notes on the research overall: Peripheral blood was collected at initial diagnosis, before any treatment. A discovery cohort of about a hundred patients, roughly 43 with Graves' ophthalmopathy and 57 with stable Graves' hyperthyroidism, was used to find distinguishing TCR V-J signatures. Prospective prediction of ophthalmopathy was tested in an independent validation cohort consisting of some 18 hyperthyroidism patients and more than 15 patients who later progressed to ophthalmopathy. The 100 or so discovery patients were divided at random into training and test sets in a 7:3 ratio. In addition, the study compared T-cell repertoires in thyroid tissue and in blood from over 5 Graves' hyperthyroidism patients. After sampling, hyperthyroidism patients received methimazole starting at 30 mg daily, and ophthalmopathy patients received high-dose intravenous methylprednisolone. According to the paper, TCR Vbeta CDR3 sequencing was carried out on 120 to 150 peripheral blood samples, which came from under 50 ophthalmopathy, around 74 hyperthyroidism and 17 progressor patients.

Graves' hyperthyroidism was defined as stable when no progression to ophthalmopathy occurred over 18 months of follow-up. The hyperthyroidism patients were between 18 and 65 years old and newly diagnosed, with a disease duration of less than 2 months. The study excluded patients with uncontrolled infections, other autoimmune diseases, pregnancy or lactation. Clinical symptoms, serum thyroxine and TRAb, thyroid ultrasound, and orbital computed tomography formed the basis for the diagnoses. PBMCs were isolated from 8 to 10 ml of fresh peripheral blood by Ficoll-Paque density gradient centrifugation. Total RNA was extracted with Trizol reagent, and quality was checked on an Agilent 2100 Bioanalyzer. What the research found in general, with its limitations: Most expanded thyroid clonotypes (frequency above 0.001) were also detected in blood, suggesting blood repertoires may reflect thyroid immune responses. Sample size was not statistically predetermined, and investigators were not blinded to group allocation. A 13 V-J signature model separated ophthalmopathy from stable hyperthyroidism, with 87.88% sensitivity and around 84% specificity in cross-validation and 80%/75% in testing. In validation, progression to ophthalmopathy was predicted by the model with 70% to 71% sensitivity and roughly 76% specificity, a median of approximately 6.5 months before onset.

The TCR beta CDR3 regions were amplified from RNA transcripts. A first-round RT-PCR of the TCR CDR3 used the HTBI primer set with the Qiagen OneStep RT-PCR kit. A second multiplex PCR round built the libraries, followed by size selection and purification. Libraries were sequenced paired-end with 100 bp reads on an Illumina HiSeq2000. From the authors' description of their analysis: Raw data were processed with SOAPnuke, discarding reads with adapters, uncalled bases, mean Phred below 15, or no exact constant-primer or identifier match. High-quality paired reads were merged with COPE v1.2.5, and unique nucleotide sequences were defined as clonotypes. MiTCR v1.1 was used to align clonotypes to the IMGT TRBV, TRBD and TRBJ reference segments. Analysis was restricted to V-J combinations with a frequency above 0.0001, which covered about 99% of repertoires. A TCS score was defined as the ratio between F50 (clonal expansion) and ExV (chaos), using BLOSUM62-based TCRdist between CDR3 peptides within each V-J. Welch's t-statistics and random forest reduced 500 to 550 V-J features to around 14, which were used in a naive Bayes classifier (R e1071). TCRdb applied fastp at Q25 and MiXCR to the public reads, then kept only in-frame beta chains. Rows with one shared CDR3 protein collapse into an entry with the most common genes and DNA. The V and J calls were not made by the authors but by TCRdb's processing. The sample table holds about 320,000 distinct CDR3 sequences, of which 16% were seen once. The ten largest account for roughly 31% of the sample.

This clonotype was counted at least ten times. Its target antigen remains unknown. Base qualities are missing; no much larger clone stands one base away. V lost 8 bases and J lost 10 bases; the stretch between them is 20 bases long. Taken from cysteine to phenylalanine, the CDR3 has 13 residues. Here the CDR3 DNA is all that survives: 39 bases in frame from base 1. This receptor was obtained from a young man with Graves' hyperthyroidism. The chain links TRBV12-3 or TRBV12-4 with TRBJ2-5, with TRBD1 perhaps the D gene, on 6 matching bases. Sequencing input: blood. The CDR3 is CASGASTGKIQYF. The nucleotides are TGTGCCAGCGGCGCGTCGACAGGAAAGATCCAGTACTTC.